This TCR beta chain was sequenced during a study of shared clonotypes between healthy human individuals. On this clone itself: Antigen unknown.

J lost 8 bases, V lost 7 bases, and 10 bases had no gene match. The length of the CDR3 is 14 residues. CDR1 MNHEY and CDR2 SMNVEV come from the germline V gene (reference sequence). Using immunoSEQ multiplex PCR, the repertoire was profiled, and TCRdb retains in-frame clones only, with some absent. The data hold around 700,000 clones, with around two thirds observed a single time. General study findings and limits: Among donors, the sharing of clonotypes was expected to be influenced by sequencing depth.

This TCR was recovered from a woman in her thirties in good health. The chain has TRBV27 and TRBJ1-2; 10 bases fit TRBD1. Sequencing input: memory CD4+ T cells sorted from blood. Noted subset: CD45RA-negative fraction. The CDR3 sequence: CASKGQGELRGYTF. Written as DNA, the CDR3 is TGTGCCAGCAAAGGACAGGGGGAGTTACGGGGCTACACCTTC.